The rows below give T cell receptor beta chains drawn from one sample of a study of cytomegalovirus exposure and HLA in healthy donors. The data were produced by immunoSEQ multiplex PCR, yet TCRdb's version contains in-frame clones alone and is incomplete. The data hold under 150,000 clones, with 60% to 85% observed a single time. Sample: PBMCs. The receptors shown here come from a woman aged 25-40 years in good health and CMV-seropositive. Both conserved end residues are trimmed from each CDR3.

v_gene,j_gene,CDR3aa
TRBV10-3,TRBJ2-1,AISESNGGAGNEQF
TRBV30,TRBJ1-4,AWNPGAGNEKLF
TRBV6-6,TRBJ1-6,ASSYTGKTNSPLH
TRBV19,TRBJ2-2,ATMREYTGELF
TRBV6-1,TRBJ1-2,ASSEATANYGYT
TRBV5-1,TRBJ2-3,ASSVAGLAGGGDTQY
TRBV4-2,TRBJ1-4,ASSHARAGGDEKLF
TRBV5-4,TRBJ1-2,ASSRPGTGGLGGYT
TRBV19,TRBJ1-5,ASRELNQPQH
TRBV2,TRBJ2-6,ASQRVGGAGANVLT
TRBV2,TRBJ1-5,ASSDAQTGINQPQH
TRBV7-2,TRBJ2-5,ASSLGVRETQY
TRBV2,TRBJ1-1,ASSVQGRTEAF
TRBV2,TRBJ1-1,ASSAVTGSQEAF
TRBV25-1,TRBJ1-1,ASSSATGVTEAF
TRBV30,TRBJ1-3,AWSVRVGTTYSGNTIY
TRBV2,TRBJ2-6,ASSQWQIPGANVLT
TRBV30,TRBJ2-2,AWKARRGIIAGELF
TRBV10-3,TRBJ2-5,AISEGEETQY
TRBV5-1,TRBJ2-2,ASSIQGTFSAGELF
TRBV4-1,TRBJ1-1,ASSQGKGVSEAF
TRBV4-2,TRBJ2-1,ASSHRLAGGRNEQF
TRBV5-1,TRBJ2-7,ASSLTSGGYEQY
TRBV7-6,TRBJ1-1,ASSPNEVNTEAF
TRBV27,TRBJ2-7,ASSPAPTGISSYEQY
TRBV28,TRBJ2-3,ASSFGRESLDTQY
TRBV18,TRBJ2-1,ASSPNRGGNEQF
TRBV7-9,TRBJ1-6,ASSLDRGLSPLH
TRBV6-5,TRBJ2-4,ASTTGGTKNIQY
TRBV27,TRBJ1-1,ASSLGRNTEAF
TRBV2,TRBJ1-6,ASSPTAYNSPLH
TRBV30,TRBJ2-5,AWSDLATQY
TRBV2,TRBJ1-1,ASSEAGTEAF
TRBV9,TRBJ1-3,ASSVSGTGGTGSGNTIY
TRBV18,TRBJ1-3,ASSPDRGPVNTIY
TRBV9,TRBJ2-5,ASSAPGTGVGETQY
TRBV6-5,TRBJ1-5,ASGAQGANQPQH
TRBV6-6,TRBJ1-6,ASWDNYNSPLH
TRBV30,TRBJ2-1,AWSRTGRLNEQF
TRBV7-2,TRBJ2-3,ASSLSLAADTQY
TRBV7-9,TRBJ2-2,ASSLPSGGDSGELF
TRBV19,TRBJ2-1,ASSTTGMNEQF
TRBV5-1,TRBJ2-7,ASSLGDSAYEQY
TRBV4-3,TRBJ2-2,ASSQDHRQGDTGELF
TRBV7-9,TRBJ2-2,ASSLRLGQARTGELF
TRBV10-3,TRBJ2-7,ATGDNRGAYEQY
TRBV15,TRBJ1-1,ATSRDYIADTEAF
TRBV5-6,TRBJ1-2,ASSLASGGNGYT
TRBV7-3,TRBJ2-1,ASSLLPGQGMF
TRBV7-9,TRBJ1-1,ASSSGQGSGTEAF
TRBV4-1,TRBJ2-1,ASSSGPFSYNEQF
TRBV4-3,TRBJ2-7,ASSQDGNRGGEQY
TRBV5-1,TRBJ2-3,ASSLGYGGAADTQY
TRBV5-1,TRBJ2-2,ASSLAVLGSTGELF
TRBV27,TRBJ2-7,ASSSSPGTGDYEQY